These T cell receptor beta chains were read from a single sample in a study of shared T cell receptors in the human thymus. Produced via immunoSEQ multiplex PCR; TCRdb's table is partial and in-frame only. Of about 710,000 clones listed, 87% are singletons. The sample was also linked to a second study, of human thymus T cells.

Sequencing input: thymocytes. These receptors all stem from a boy younger than two with a congenital heart defect. Both conserved end residues are trimmed from each CDR3. The D gene is left open where the match is weak. Only part of the rows carry a size: once, few, many, or a class if the clone is expanded.

d_call: TRBD1
v_call: TRBV19
j_call: TRBJ1-2
clone_size: few
cdr3_length: 13
cdr3_aa: ASSIPGTGWYGYT

d_call: .
v_call: TRBV5-1
j_call: TRBJ1-1
clone_size: once
cdr3_length: 15
cdr3_aa: ASSLMFRGVSDTEAF

d_call: TRBD1
v_call: TRBV5-6
j_call: TRBJ2-7
clone_size: .
cdr3_length: 13
cdr3_aa: ASSSRQGDIYEQY

d_call: TRBD2
v_call: TRBV28
j_call: .
clone_size: .
cdr3_length: 15
cdr3_aa: ASSLYGTSGIRYEQY

d_call: .
v_call: TRBV4-3
j_call: TRBJ2-5
clone_size: .
cdr3_length: 17
cdr3_aa: ASSQETVGVGRSQETQY

d_call: .
v_call: TRBV5-8
j_call: TRBJ1-4
clone_size: .
cdr3_length: 14
cdr3_aa: ASGFRMEATNEKLF

d_call: .
v_call: TRBV5-6
j_call: TRBJ2-7
clone_size: .
cdr3_length: 13
cdr3_aa: ASSYYRAPGYEQY

d_call: TRBD1
v_call: TRBV28
j_call: TRBJ1-2
clone_size: .
cdr3_length: 15
cdr3_aa: ASSASVPGQRPDGYT

d_call: .
v_call: TRBV14
j_call: TRBJ2-1
clone_size: .
cdr3_length: 10
cdr3_aa: ASSPHYNEQF

d_call: .
v_call: TRBV4-1
j_call: TRBJ1-2
clone_size: .
cdr3_length: 15
cdr3_aa: ASSQDLTEKANYGYT

d_call: .
v_call: TRBV2
j_call: TRBJ2-1
clone_size: .
cdr3_length: 13
cdr3_aa: ASSERQSSYNEQF

d_call: .
v_call: TRBV5-6
j_call: TRBJ1-5
clone_size: .
cdr3_length: 14
cdr3_aa: ASSLARGISNQPQH

d_call: TRBD1
v_call: TRBV5-4
j_call: TRBJ2-5
clone_size: .
cdr3_length: 15
cdr3_aa: ASSSVFSDRGRETQY

d_call: .
v_call: TRBV15
j_call: TRBJ1-5
clone_size: .
cdr3_length: 11
cdr3_aa: ATSREGSMPQH

d_call: .
v_call: TRBV7-9
j_call: TRBJ2-6
clone_size: .
cdr3_length: 16
cdr3_aa: ASSRSRGIVSGANVLT

d_call: .
v_call: TRBV4-3
j_call: TRBJ2-3
clone_size: .
cdr3_length: 14
cdr3_aa: ASSQERGPSVDTQY

d_call: .
v_call: TRBV7-2
j_call: TRBJ2-4
clone_size: .
cdr3_length: 10
cdr3_aa: ASSFSGSIQY

d_call: .
v_call: TRBV12-5
j_call: TRBJ2-5
clone_size: .
cdr3_length: 19
cdr3_aa: ASGLINPLFTRREEGETQY

d_call: .
v_call: TRBV7-6
j_call: TRBJ2-1
clone_size: once
cdr3_length: 14
cdr3_aa: ASSPPQGRGYNEQF